What follows describes a single TCR beta chain. Its antigen is undetermined. These data belong to a study of long-term antiretroviral therapy in people with HIV. Overall study findings and caveats: Drawn between 2004 and 2017, the blood was possibly obtained under older ART regimens.

It was in the United States that all participants with HIV were treated. Samples held about 0.9-10 million cryopreserved PBMC before DNA extraction. CDR1 is MNHNS and CDR2 is SASEGT in the germline V gene. Trimming stripped 6 bases from V and 4 bases from J, with 10 bases between. This CDR3 comprises 13 residues. Sequencing used immunoSEQ v3.0 at survey level. Sequencing of each sample targeted roughly 35,000-55,000 T-cell genomes. Repertoires were generated with immunoSEQ multiplex PCR, while TCRdb's copy carries only in-frame clones and drops some. Of about 17,000 clones in the sample, 91% are singletons; the top ten hold about 9%.

This material consisted of unsorted PBMCs, taken 0.3 years after starting antiretroviral therapy. This TCR was sampled from a man between 60 and 75 years old with HIV. The chain has TRBV6-1 and TRBJ2-1, with D perhaps TRBD2 (5 bases). CDR3 DNA sequence: TGTGCCAGCAGCGGGGAGAGGTACAATGAGCAGTTCTTC. Translating gives CASSGERYNEQFF.